These 18 T cell receptor beta chains originate from one sample sequenced in a study of T cell changes during pregnancy in multiple sclerosis. The assay was immunoSEQ multiplex PCR, and TCRdb's table has in-frame clones only and misses some. Here the sample spans about 44,000 clones, roughly 92% being singletons. Sequenced sample: peripheral blood. These receptors were taken from a female donor with multiple sclerosis, enrolled in a pregnancy study.

The rearrangement uses TRBV27 and TRBJ1-2; 9 nucleotides align to TRBD1. With V trimmed by 4 bases and J by 4 bases, 16 bases remained unmatched. The CDR3 is 18 amino acids. In germline, CDR1 is MNHEY, CDR2 SMNVEV (reference sequence). As DNA, the CDR3 is TGTGCCAGCAGTTACATCATTCCGGGACAGGGATTTAGCTATGGCTACACCTTC. Its translation: CASSYIIPGQGFSYGYTF.

The chain carries TRBV4-3 and TRBJ2-2; D call uncertain. Germline CDR1 and CDR2: LGHNA and YSLEER. V was cut by 2 bases and J by 5 bases, with 9 bases left in between. This CDR3 has 14 residues. CDR3 in amino acids: CASSQLGETGELFF. The CDR3 DNA sequence: TGCGCCAGCAGCCAACTAGGAGAAACCGGGGAGCTGTTTTTT.

The chain joins TRBV29-1 to TRBJ2-2; 7 nucleotides line up with TRBD2. V dropped 0 bases and J dropped 6; count of bases not matched to a gene: 10. This CDR3 is 16 amino acids long. In germline, CDR1 is SQVTM, CDR2 ANQGSEA. The CDR3 DNA sequence: TGCAGCGTTGAAGAGGGCCCGGGGGGTTACGCCGGGGAGCTGTTTTTT. Amino acid sequence: CSVEEGPGGYAGELFF.

This clone is a singleton in its sample. The CDR3 sequence is CASSSQGAPAEAFF. Here the CDR3 DNA reads TGTGCCAGCAGCTCACAGGGGGCCCCCGCTGAAGCTTTCTTT. V is TRBV7-9 and J is TRBJ1-1; TRBD1 matches at 9 bases. The CDR3 runs 14 residues. Germline V CDR1 and CDR2: SEHNR, FQNEAQ (reference sequence). V was clipped by 4 bases and J by 6 bases; unmatched bases: 6.

The chain combines TRBV28 with TRBJ1-4; D not resolved. Deletions cut 2 bases from V and 8 bases from J, with 15 bases between. The germline CDR1 and CDR2 sequences are MDHEN and SYDVKM. CDR3 length: 15 amino acids. In nucleotides, the CDR3 is TGTGCCAGCAGTTTAGATTGGCAGGCGAGGGAAAAACTGTTTTTT. It specifies CASSLDWQAREKLFF.

The chain is built from TRBV4-1 and TRBJ1-1; D gene ambiguous. Germline CDR1 is MGHRA and CDR2 is YSYEKL. Trimming shortened V by 4 bases and J by 5 bases, and 11 bases separated the two germline ends. The CDR3 is made up of 13 amino acids. As DNA, the CDR3 is TGCGCCAGCAGCCGGGGAGGTGGAACTGAAGCTTTCTTT. It encodes CASSRGGGTEAFF.

The chain combines TRBV29-1 with TRBJ1-4, with a possible D match to TRBD1 (5 bases). Germline lookup yields CDR1 SQVTM and CDR2 ANQGSEA. CDR3 length equals 13 residues. V was pared by 5 bases and J by 0 bases, with 7 bases between. The DNA of the CDR3 is TGCAGCGTTTTACAGGCAACTAATGAAAAACTGTTTTTT. This gives the protein CSVLQATNEKLFF.

The chain couples TRBV28 to TRBJ1-5; D perhaps matches TRBD1 (5 bases). CDR3 length equals 14 residues. Germline values: CDR1 MDHEN, CDR2 SYDVKM. V lost 6 bases and J lost 6, with 15 bases in between. CDR3 sequence (DNA): TGTGCCAGCAGCCTTGGGACCCCCGTTCAGCCCCAGCATTTT. Protein product: CASSLGTPVQPQHF.

The V call is TRBV6-1, the J call TRBJ2-7; a weak D match, TRBD1 (5 bases). Germline lookup yields CDR1 MNHNS and CDR2 SASEGT. Trimming shortened V by 9 bases and J by 3 bases, and 18 bases separated the two germline ends. The CDR3 loop spans 14 amino acids. This chain's CDR3 is CASQPRSGFYEQYF. The CDR3 nucleotides are TGTGCCAGTCAACCACGGTCAGGGTTCTACGAGCAGTACTTC.

V usage is TRBV11-2 and J usage is TRBJ2-4; TRBD2 matches 7 bases. V trimming: 5 bases; J trimming: 8 bases; junction bases outside the gene matches: 15. The germline gives CDR1 SGHAT, CDR2 FQNNGV. The length of the CDR3 is 16 residues. CDR3 region: CASSPGGKGAGDIQYF. CDR3 sequence (DNA): TGTGCCAGCAGCCCCGGGGGGAAGGGCGCTGGTGACATTCAGTACTTC.

This chain connects TRBV7-9 to TRBJ1-1, with D maybe TRBD1 (5 bases). There are 17 residues in the CDR3. With 1 base removed from V and 1 base from J, the gap between germline ends came to 16 bases. From germline, CDR1 is SEHNR and CDR2 FQNEAQ (reference sequence). In DNA form, the CDR3 reads TGTGCCAGCAGCTTAGACTGGTGGGGGATTTCGAACACTGAAGCTTTCTTT. Protein: CASSLDWWGISNTEAFF.

V gene TRBV6-6 combines with J gene TRBJ2-2; D unresolved. Germline assignment: CDR1 MNHNY and CDR2 SVGAGI (reference sequence). The CDR3 contains 12 residues. Trimming removed 5 bases from V and 1 base from J, with 2 bases in between. The CDR3 bases are TGTGCCAGCAGTATGAACACCGGGGAGCTGTTTTTT. As protein: CASSMNTGELFF.

The CDR3 sequence: CASTDQSDEQYF. CDR3 coding DNA: TGTGCCAGCACCGACCAAAGCGACGAGCAGTACTTC. The chain is built from TRBV27 and TRBJ2-7; no definite D call. The V gene lost 7 bases and the J gene lost 5 bases, with 12 bases spanning the gap. From germline, CDR1 is MNHEY and CDR2 SMNVEV (reference sequence). The CDR3 consists of 12 residues.

This clone was found a few times. The chain combines TRBV12-5 with TRBJ2-5, with D tentatively TRBD2 (6 bases). V lost 0 bases and J lost 4, with 15 bases in between. Germline loops: CDR1 LGHNT, CDR2 FRNRAP. This CDR3 has 16 amino acids. CDR3 protein: CASGLVAGGIIETQYF. Here the CDR3 DNA reads TGTGCTAGTGGTTTGGTAGCGGGTGGGATTATAGAGACCCAGTACTTC.

V is TRBV10-1 and J is TRBJ2-7; D ambiguous. V was shortened by 3 bases and J by 5 bases, with 11 bases between the two germline ends. This CDR3 comprises 13 residues. CDR1 is WNHNN, CDR2 SYGVQD, per germline (reference sequence). The CDR3 sequence is CASSDSDPDEQYF. The CDR3 region has the DNA TGCGCCAGCAGTGACAGCGACCCCGACGAGCAGTACTTC.

CDR3 sequence: CASTPSGSGPDTQYF. CDR3 nucleotide sequence: TGTGCCAGCACGCCTAGCGGTTCGGGGCCAGATACGCAGTATTTT. The chain uses TRBV6-6 and TRBJ2-3; 7 bases are shared with TRBD2. This CDR3 region has 15 residues. With V trimmed by 7 bases and J by 4 bases, 11 bases remained unmatched. Germline CDR1 MNHNY, CDR2 SVGAGI (reference sequence).

The J gene is TRBJ1-2, the V gene TRBV7-9; the match to TRBD1 covers 9 bases. CDR3 length equals 15 residues. V trimming: 6 bases; J trimming: 4 bases; junction bases outside the gene matches: 9. Germline V gives CDR1 SEHNR, CDR2 FQNEAQ (reference sequence). The CDR3 DNA is TGTGCCAGCAGTATCACAGGGGGCGTCGGCTATGGCTACACCTTC. Its translation is CASSITGGVGYGYTF.

V usage is TRBV19 and J usage is TRBJ2-1; D may match TRBD1 or TRBD2 (5 bases each). Germline V gene data show CDR1 as LNHDA and CDR2 as SQIVND (reference sequence). The CDR3 spans 14 residues. Deletions cut 7 bases from V and 8 bases from J, with 18 bases between. The CDR3 sequence: CASTSSGPWDEQFF. Here the CDR3 DNA reads TGTGCCAGTACCTCTTCGGGGCCGTGGGATGAGCAGTTCTTC.